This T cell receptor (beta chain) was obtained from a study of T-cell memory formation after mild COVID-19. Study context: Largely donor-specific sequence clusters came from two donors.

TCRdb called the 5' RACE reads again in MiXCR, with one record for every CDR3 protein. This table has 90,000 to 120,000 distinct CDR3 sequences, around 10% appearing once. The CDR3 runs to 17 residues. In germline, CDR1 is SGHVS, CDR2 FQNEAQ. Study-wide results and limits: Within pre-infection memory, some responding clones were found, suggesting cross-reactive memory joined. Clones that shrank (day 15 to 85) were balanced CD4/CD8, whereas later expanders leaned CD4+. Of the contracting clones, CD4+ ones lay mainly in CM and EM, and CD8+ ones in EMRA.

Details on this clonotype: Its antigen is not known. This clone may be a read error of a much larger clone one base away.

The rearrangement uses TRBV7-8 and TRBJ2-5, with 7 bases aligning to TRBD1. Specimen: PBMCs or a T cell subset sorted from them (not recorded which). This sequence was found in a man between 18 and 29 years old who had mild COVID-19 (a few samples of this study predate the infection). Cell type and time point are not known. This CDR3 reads CASSSPWGTENQETKYF. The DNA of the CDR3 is TGTGCCAGCAGCTCCCCTTGGGGGACAGAGAACCAAGAGACCAAGTACTTC.